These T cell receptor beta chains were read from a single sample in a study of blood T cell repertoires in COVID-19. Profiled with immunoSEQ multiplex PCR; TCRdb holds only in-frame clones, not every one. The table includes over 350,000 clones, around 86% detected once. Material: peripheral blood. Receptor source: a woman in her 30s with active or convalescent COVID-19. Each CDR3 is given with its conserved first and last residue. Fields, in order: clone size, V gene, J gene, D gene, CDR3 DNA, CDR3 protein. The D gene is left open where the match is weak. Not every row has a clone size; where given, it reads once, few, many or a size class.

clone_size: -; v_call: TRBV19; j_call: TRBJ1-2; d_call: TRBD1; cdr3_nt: TGTGCCAGTAATTCCTTTGAGGCAGGGGGAAACTATGGCTACACCTTC; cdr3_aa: CASNSFEAGGNYGYTF
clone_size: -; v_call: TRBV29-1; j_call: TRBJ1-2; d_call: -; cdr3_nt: TGCAGCGTTGAAGGGTTGGCGGGGGAGGGCTACACCTTC; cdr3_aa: CSVEGLAGEGYTF
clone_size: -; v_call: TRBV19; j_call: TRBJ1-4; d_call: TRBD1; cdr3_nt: TGTGCCAGTAGTATGGGCAGGGGGGTGCCTGAAAAACTGTTTTTT; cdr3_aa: CASSMGRGVPEKLFF
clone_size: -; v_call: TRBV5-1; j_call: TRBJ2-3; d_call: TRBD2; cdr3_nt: TGCGCCAGCAGCTTGGAGCTGGCGGGAGGATCAGATACGCAGTATTTT; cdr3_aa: CASSLELAGGSDTQYF
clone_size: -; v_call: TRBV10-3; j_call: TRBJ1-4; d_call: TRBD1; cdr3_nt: TGTGCCATCAGTCAGACAGGGGTAAACGAAAAACTGTTTTTT; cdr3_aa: CAISQTGVNEKLFF
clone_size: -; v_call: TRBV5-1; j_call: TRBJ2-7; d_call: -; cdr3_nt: TGCGCCAGCAGCTTGGTTGTGGGTGGCGGCTACGAGCAGTACTTC; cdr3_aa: CASSLVVGGGYEQYF
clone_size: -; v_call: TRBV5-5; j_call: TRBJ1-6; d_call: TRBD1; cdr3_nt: TGTGCCAGCAGCTTGCGACAGGGGGATTCACCCCTCCACTTT; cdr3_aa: CASSLRQGDSPLHF
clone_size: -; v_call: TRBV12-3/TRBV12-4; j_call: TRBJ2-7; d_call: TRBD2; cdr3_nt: TGTGCCAGCAGCACTAGCGGGGGTTACGAGCAGTACTTC; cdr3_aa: CASSTSGGYEQYF
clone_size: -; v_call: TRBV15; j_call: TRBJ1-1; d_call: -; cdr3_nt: TGTGCCACCAGGGGCCCCCAGAACACTGAAGCTTTCTTT; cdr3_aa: CATRGPQNTEAFF
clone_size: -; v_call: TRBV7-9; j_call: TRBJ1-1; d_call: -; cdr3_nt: TGTGCCAGCAGCCAAACAGGGAACACTGAAGCTTTCTTT; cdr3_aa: CASSQTGNTEAFF
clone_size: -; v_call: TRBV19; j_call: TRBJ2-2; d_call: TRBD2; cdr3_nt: TGTGCCAGTAGTCCACCAACTAGCGCCGGGGAGCTGTTTTTT; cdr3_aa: CASSPPTSAGELFF
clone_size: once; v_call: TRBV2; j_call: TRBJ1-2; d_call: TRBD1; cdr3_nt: TGTGCCAGCAGGGAGGGGGCTGATGGCTACACCTTC; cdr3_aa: CASREGADGYTF
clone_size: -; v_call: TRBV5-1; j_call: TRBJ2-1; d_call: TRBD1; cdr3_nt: TGCGCCAGCAGCCGATCAGGGGACAGCTCCTACAATGAGCAGTTCTTC; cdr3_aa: CASSRSGDSSYNEQFF
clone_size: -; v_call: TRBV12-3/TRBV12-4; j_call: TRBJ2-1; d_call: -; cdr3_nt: TGTGCCAGCAGTCCGTTGGCTTATAATGAGCAGTTCTTC; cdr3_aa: CASSPLAYNEQFF
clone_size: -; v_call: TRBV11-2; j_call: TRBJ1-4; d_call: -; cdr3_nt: TGTGCCAGCAGCGCTCCGCGGTATTCAGCTAATGAAAAACTGTTTTTT; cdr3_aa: CASSAPRYSANEKLFF
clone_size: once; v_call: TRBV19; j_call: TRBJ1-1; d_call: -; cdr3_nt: TGTGCCAGTAGCTTAATGCGGATGGGGGGGTGGAACACTGAAGCTTTCTTT; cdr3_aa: CASSLMRMGGWNTEAFF
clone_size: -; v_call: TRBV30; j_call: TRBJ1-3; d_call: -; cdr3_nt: TGTGCCTGGAGTGCGGGATCGAGCTCTGGAAACACCATATATTTT; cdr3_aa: CAWSAGSSSGNTIYF